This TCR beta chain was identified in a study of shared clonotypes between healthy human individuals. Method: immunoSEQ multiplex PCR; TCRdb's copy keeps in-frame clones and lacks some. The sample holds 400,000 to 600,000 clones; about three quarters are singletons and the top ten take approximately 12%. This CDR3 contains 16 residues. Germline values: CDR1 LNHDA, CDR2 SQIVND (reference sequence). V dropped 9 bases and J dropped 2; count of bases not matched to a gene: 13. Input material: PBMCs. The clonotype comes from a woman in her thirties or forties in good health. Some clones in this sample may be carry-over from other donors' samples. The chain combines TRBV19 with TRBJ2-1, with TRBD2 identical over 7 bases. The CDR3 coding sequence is TGTGCCAGCAATCCTCGAGGGAGGGACCCCTACAATGAGCAGTTCTTC. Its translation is CASNPRGRDPYNEQFF. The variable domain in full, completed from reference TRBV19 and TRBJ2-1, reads DGGITQSPKYLFRKEGQNVTLSCEQNLNHDAMYWYRQDPGQGLRLIYYSQIVNDFQKGDIAEGYSVSREKKESFPLTVTSAQKNPTAFYLCASNPRGRDPYNEQFFGPGTRLTVL.